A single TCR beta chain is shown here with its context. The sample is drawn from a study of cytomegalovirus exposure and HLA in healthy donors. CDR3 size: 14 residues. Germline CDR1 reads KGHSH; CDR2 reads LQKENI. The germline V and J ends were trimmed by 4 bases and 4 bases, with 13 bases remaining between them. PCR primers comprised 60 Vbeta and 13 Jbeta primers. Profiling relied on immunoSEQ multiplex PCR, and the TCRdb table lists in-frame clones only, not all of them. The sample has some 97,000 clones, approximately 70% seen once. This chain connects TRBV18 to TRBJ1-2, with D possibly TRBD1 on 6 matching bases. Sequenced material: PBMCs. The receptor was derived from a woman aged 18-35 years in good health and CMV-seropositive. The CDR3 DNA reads TGTGCCAGCTCACTGGGGAAACAGGGCTATGGCTACACCTTC. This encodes CASSLGKQGYGYTF.